This T cell receptor (beta chain) emerged from a study of response to subunit inactivated influenza vaccine. TCRdb passed the RT-PCR reads through MiXCR, listing each CDR3 protein once. The profile covers over 300,000 distinct CDR3 sequences, with 20% to 25% appearing a single time and 10% taken by the ten largest. CDR3 size: 17 residues. CDR1 and CDR2 from the germline V gene are MNHEY and SVGAGI. Between the trimmed V and J ends, which lost 2 bases and 3 bases, there was a span of 16 bases. This clonotype occurred many times. This sequence was found in a man between 45 and 75 years old who received an inactivated influenza vaccine. The sample consisted of PBMCs from blood, taken about 20 months after vaccination. The gene calls are TRBV6-5 and TRBJ1-4; tentative D call: TRBD1 (5 bases). CDR3 in DNA: TGTGCCAGCAGTTACAAGCAAAGGGGAGGGGCTAATGAAAAACTGTTTTTT. It codes for CASSYKQRGGANEKLFF.